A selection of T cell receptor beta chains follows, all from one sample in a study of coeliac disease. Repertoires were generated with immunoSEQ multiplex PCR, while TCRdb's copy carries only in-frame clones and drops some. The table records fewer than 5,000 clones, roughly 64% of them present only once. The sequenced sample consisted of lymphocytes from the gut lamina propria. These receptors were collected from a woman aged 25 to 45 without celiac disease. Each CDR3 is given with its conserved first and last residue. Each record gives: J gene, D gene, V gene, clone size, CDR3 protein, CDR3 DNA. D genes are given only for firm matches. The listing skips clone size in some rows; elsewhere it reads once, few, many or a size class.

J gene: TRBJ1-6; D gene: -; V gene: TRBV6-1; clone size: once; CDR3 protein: CAGQWGGGTPLHF; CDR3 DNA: TGTGCCGGACAATGGGGAGGAGGAACACCCCTCCACTTT
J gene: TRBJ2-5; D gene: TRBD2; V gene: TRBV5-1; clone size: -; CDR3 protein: CASSLGGGLRRETQYF; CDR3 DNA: TGCGCCAGCAGCTTAGGCGGGGGGCTAAGGAGAGAGACCCAGTACTTC
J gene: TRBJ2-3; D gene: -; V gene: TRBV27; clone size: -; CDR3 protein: CASSSSGEGFTDTQYF; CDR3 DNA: TGTGCCAGCAGCTCCTCCGGGGAAGGATTCACAGATACGCAGTATTTT
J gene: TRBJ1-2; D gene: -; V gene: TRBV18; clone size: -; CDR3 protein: CASSPQESQVYGYTF; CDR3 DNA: TGTGCCAGCTCACCCCAGGAATCCCAGGTCTATGGCTACACCTTC
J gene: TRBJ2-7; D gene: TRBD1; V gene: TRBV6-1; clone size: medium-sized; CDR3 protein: CASSEGQGASYEQYF; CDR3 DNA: TGTGCCAGCAGTGAAGGGCAGGGGGCGTCCTACGAGCAGTACTTC
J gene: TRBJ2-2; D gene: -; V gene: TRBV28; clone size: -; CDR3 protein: CASRDSGTGELFF; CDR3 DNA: TGTGCCAGCAGGGACAGTGGCACCGGGGAGCTGTTTTTT
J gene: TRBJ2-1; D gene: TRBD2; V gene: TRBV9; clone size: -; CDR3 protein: CASSQSGGAGNEQFF; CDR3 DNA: TGTGCCAGCAGCCAAAGCGGGGGGGCTGGGAATGAGCAGTTCTTC
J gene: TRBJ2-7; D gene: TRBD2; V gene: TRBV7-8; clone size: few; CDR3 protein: CASSFGGGGNEQYF; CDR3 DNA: TGTGCCAGCAGCTTTGGCGGGGGAGGGAACGAGCAGTACTTC
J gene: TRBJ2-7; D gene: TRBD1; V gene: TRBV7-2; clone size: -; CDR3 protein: CASSLEITGGYEQYF; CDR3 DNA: TGTGCCAGCAGCTTAGAGATTACAGGGGGATACGAGCAGTACTTC
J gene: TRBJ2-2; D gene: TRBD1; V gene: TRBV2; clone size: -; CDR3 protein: CASGGTGSFNTGELFF; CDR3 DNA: TGTGCCAGCGGGGGGACAGGGAGTTTCAACACCGGGGAGCTGTTTTTT
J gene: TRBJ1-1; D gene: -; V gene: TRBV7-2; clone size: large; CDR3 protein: CASSLDAVNTEAFF; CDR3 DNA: TGTGCCAGCAGCTTAGACGCAGTGAACACTGAAGCTTTCTTT
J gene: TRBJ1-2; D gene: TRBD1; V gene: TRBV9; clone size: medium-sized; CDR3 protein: CASSVQDRVPYGYTF; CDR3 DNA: TGTGCCAGCAGCGTGCAAGACAGGGTACCCTATGGCTACACCTTC
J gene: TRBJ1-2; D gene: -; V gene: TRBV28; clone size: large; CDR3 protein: CASSLSGSPNYGYTF; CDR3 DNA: TGTGCCAGCAGTTTATCTGGCAGTCCCAACTATGGCTACACCTTC
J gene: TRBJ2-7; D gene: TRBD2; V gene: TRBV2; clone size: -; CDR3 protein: CASTGLAGSEQYF; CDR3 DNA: TGTGCCAGCACGGGACTAGCGGGATCCGAGCAGTACTTC
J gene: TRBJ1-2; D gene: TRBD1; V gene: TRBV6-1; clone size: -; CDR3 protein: CASSDGGQRSRYTF; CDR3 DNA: TGTGCCAGCAGTGATGGGGGACAGCGGTCACGCTACACCTTC
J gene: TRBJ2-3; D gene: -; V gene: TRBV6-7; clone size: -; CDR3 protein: CASSYVRVAGRIRLDTQYF; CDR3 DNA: TGTGCCAGCAGTTACGTCAGGGTCGCTGGACGAATTAGGCTAGATACGCAGTATTTT
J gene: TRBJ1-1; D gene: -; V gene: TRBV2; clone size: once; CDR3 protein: CASSIDFRGGDTEAFF; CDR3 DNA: TGTGCCAGCAGCATTGACTTTAGGGGGGGGGACACTGAAGCTTTCTTT
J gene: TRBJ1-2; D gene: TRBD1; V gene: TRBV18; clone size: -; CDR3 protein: CASSPAGTGSYGYTF; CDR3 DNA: TGTGCCAGCTCACCAGCGGGGACAGGAAGCTATGGCTACACCTTC
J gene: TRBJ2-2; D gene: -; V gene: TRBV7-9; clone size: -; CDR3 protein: CASQLDSRTGELFF; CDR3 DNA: TGTGCCAGCCAGCTGGACAGTCGCACCGGGGAGCTGTTTTTT
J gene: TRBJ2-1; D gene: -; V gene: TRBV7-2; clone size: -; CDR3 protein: CASSNLNEQFF; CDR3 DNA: TGTGCCAGCAGCAACCTAAATGAGCAGTTCTTC
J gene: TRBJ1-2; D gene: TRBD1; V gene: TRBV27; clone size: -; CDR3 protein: CASSFLGQGANYGYTF; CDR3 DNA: TGTGCCAGCAGTTTCCTCGGACAGGGAGCTAACTATGGCTACACCTTC
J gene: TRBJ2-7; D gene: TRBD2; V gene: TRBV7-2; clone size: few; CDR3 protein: CASSPHGGGEQYF; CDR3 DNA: TGTGCCAGCAGCCCCCACGGGGGGGGAGAGCAGTACTTC
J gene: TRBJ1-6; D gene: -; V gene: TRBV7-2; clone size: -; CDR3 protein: CASSRSGTPNSPLHF; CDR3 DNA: TGTGCCAGCAGTCGCTCCGGGACACCCAATTCACCCCTCCACTTT
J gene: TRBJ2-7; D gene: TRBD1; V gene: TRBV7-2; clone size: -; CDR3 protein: CASSLASDGRDRPYEQYF; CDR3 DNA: TGTGCCAGCAGCTTAGCGTCGGATGGTAGGGACAGACCCTACGAGCAGTACTTC
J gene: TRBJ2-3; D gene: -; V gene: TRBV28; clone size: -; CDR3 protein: CASSDRDFLDTQYF; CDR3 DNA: TGTGCCAGCAGTGATCGGGACTTCCTCGATACGCAGTATTTT
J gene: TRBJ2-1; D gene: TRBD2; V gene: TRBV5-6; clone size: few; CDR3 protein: CASSLGLAGRSYNEQFF; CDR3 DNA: TGTGCCAGCAGCTTAGGACTAGCGGGGCGCTCCTACAATGAGCAGTTCTTC
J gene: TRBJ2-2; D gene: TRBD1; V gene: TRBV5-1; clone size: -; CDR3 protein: CASSQDRPTGELFF; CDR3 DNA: TGCGCCAGCAGTCAGGACAGGCCCACCGGGGAGCTGTTTTTT
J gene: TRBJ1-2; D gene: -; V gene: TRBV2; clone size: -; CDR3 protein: CASSSGGLAVGGYTF; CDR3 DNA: TGTGCCAGCAGTTCCGGCGGGCTTGCGGTAGGTGGCTACACCTTC
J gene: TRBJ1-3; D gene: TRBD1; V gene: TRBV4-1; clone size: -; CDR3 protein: CASSGWTGGSGNTIYF; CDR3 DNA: TGCGCCAGCAGCGGGTGGACAGGGGGCTCTGGAAACACCATATATTTT
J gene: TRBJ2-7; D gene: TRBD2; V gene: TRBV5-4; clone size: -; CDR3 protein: CASSPGGAATYEQYF; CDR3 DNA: TGTGCCAGCAGCCCGGGGGGGGCGGCCACCTACGAGCAGTACTTC
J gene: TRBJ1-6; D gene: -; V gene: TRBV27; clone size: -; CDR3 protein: CASSQGQKNSPLHF; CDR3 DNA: TGTGCCAGCAGCCAAGGACAGAAGAATTCACCCCTCCACTTT
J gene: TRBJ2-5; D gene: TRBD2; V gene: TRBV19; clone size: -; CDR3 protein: CASGRAYQETQYF; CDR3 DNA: TGTGCCAGCGGGAGGGCCTACCAAGAGACCCAGTACTTC
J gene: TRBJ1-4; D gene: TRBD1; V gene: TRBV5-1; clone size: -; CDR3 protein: CASRGQLNEKLFF; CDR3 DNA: TGCGCCAGTAGGGGACAGCTTAATGAAAAACTGTTTTTT
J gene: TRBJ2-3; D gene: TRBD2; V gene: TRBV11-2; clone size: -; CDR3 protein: CASSLNSGGAADTQYF; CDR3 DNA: TGTGCCAGCAGCCTTAATAGCGGGGGGGCTGCAGATACGCAGTATTTT
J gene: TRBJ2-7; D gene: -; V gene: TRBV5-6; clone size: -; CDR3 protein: CASSLRGQTYEQYF; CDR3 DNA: TGTGCCAGCAGCTTGAGAGGACAGACCTACGAGCAGTACTTC
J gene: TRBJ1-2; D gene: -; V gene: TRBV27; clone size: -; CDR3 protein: CASRGGSGMEGYTF; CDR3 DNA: TGTGCCAGCCGGGGAGGGTCGGGGATGGAAGGCTACACCTTC
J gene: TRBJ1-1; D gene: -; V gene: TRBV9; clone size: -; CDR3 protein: CASSRQVNTEAFF; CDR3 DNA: TGTGCCAGCAGCCGACAGGTGAACACTGAAGCTTTCTTT
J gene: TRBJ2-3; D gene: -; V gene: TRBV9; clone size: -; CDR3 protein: CASSPRQILTDTQYF; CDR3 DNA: TGTGCCAGCAGCCCTCGACAGATTCTCACAGATACGCAGTATTTT
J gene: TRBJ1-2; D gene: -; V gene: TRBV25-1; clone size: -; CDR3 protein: CASSANRVGYTF; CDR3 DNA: TGTGCCAGCAGTGCGAACAGGGTTGGCTACACCTTC
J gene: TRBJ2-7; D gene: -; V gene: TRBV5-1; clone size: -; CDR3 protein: CASSLQESYEQYF; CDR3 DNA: TGCGCCAGCAGCTTGCAGGAATCCTACGAGCAGTACTTC
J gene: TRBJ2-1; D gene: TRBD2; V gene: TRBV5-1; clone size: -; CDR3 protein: CASSFQASGVGEQFF; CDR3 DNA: TGCGCCAGTTCCTTTCAGGCTAGCGGGGTTGGAGAGCAGTTCTTC
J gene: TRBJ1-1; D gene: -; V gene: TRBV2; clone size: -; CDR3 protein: CASSELEDTEAFF; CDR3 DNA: TGTGCCAGCAGCGAGTTGGAGGACACTGAAGCTTTCTTT
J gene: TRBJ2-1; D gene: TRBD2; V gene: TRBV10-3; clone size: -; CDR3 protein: CAISGGTSGAHNEQFF; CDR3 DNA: TGTGCCATCAGTGGGGGGACTAGCGGGGCCCACAATGAGCAGTTCTTC
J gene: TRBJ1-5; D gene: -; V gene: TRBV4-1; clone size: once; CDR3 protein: CASSPFRGAESNQPQHF; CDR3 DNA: TGCGCCAGCAGCCCTTTCAGGGGAGCGGAGAGCAATCAGCCCCAGCATTTT
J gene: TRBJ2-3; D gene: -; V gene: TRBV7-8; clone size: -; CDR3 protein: CASSLERGGRDTQYF; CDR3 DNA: TGTGCCAGCAGCTTAGAGAGGGGGGGCCGAGATACGCAGTATTTT
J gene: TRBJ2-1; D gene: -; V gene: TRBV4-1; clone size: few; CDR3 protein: CASSRLVAGSRGNEQFF; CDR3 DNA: TGCGCCAGCAGCCGCTTAGTGGCGGGGTCCCGGGGGAATGAGCAGTTCTTC
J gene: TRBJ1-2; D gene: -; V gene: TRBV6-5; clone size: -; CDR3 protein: CAGRIGTGIYGYTF; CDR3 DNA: TGTGCCGGCAGAATCGGAACAGGGATCTATGGCTACACCTTC
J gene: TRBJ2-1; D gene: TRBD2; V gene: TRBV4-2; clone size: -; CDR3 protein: CASSQRGLAGALRDEQFF; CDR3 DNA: TGTGCCAGCAGCCAGAGGGGACTAGCGGGGGCTCTCCGCGATGAGCAGTTCTTC
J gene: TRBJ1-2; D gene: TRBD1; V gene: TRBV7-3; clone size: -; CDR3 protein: CASRPDRGPAYGYTF; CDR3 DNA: TGTGCCAGCAGACCAGACAGGGGCCCTGCCTATGGCTACACCTTC
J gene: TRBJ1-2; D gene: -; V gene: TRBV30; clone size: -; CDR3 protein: CAWSLTGFLGYGYTF; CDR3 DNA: TGTGCCTGGAGTCTGACAGGATTCTTGGGGTATGGCTACACCTTC